This T cell receptor (beta chain) was sequenced for a study of identical twins. MiXCR, applied by TCRdb to the 5' RACE reads, yields one record per CDR3 protein. The sample shows around 450,000 distinct CDR3 sequences, 13% to 15% of them seen only once. Donors uniformly comprised healthy Caucasians. This clonotype has more than one count but fewer than ten. CDR1 DFQATT and CDR2 SNEGSKA come from the germline V gene (reference sequence). The CDR3 has 16 amino acids. Trimming cost V 0 bases and J 1 base; bases outside gene matches: 3. This same sample was also part of a study on yellow fever vaccine responses in identical twins. From that report: Reports say the vaccine T cell response in twins looked partly convergent and partly personalized.

The sequenced sample consisted of CD4+ T cells sorted from blood. The chain employs TRBV20-1 and TRBJ2-1; TRBD2 matches 10 bases. This sequence originates from a woman under 30 in good health. CDR3 residues: CSARELAGGSYNEQFF. The CDR3 coding sequence is TGCAGTGCTAGAGAGTTAGCGGGAGGATCCTACAATGAGCAGTTCTTC.